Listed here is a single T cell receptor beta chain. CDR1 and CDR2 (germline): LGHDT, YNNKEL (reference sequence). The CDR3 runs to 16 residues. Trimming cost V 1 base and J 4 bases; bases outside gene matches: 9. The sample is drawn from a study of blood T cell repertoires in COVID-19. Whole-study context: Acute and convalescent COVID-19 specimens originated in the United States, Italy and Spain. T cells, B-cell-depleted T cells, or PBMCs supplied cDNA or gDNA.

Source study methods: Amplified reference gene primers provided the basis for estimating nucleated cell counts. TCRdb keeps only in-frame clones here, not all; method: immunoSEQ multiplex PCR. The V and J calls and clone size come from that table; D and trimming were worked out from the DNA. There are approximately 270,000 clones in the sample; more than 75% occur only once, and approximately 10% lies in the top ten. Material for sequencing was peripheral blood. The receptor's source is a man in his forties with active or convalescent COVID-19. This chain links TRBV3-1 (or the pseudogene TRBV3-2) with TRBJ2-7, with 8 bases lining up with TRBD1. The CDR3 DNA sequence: TGTGCCAGCAGCCAAGCTCAGGGGGCCCTAGGGTACGAGCAGTACTTC. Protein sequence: CASSQAQGALGYEQYF.